This entry is about one T cell receptor beta chain. This sample is part of a study of T-cell reconstitution after alpha-beta-depleted transplantation in children. Unique molecular identifiers featured in how the TCRbeta library was prepared. TCRdb re-derived calls from the PCR reads in MiXCR, one entry per CDR3 protein. Found here are some 550,000 distinct CDR3 sequences, about 18% of them singletons; the top ten hold approximately 3%. The CDR3 spans 17 residues. V gave up 5 bases and J gave up 0 bases, with 16 bases separating them. Per the germline V gene, CDR1 is SEHNR and CDR2 is FQNEAQ (reference sequence).

J is TRBJ1-4 and V is TRBV7-9, with unresolved D. This receptor was obtained from a human donor who donated a stem cell graft to a child with acute lymphoblastic leukemia. This specimen consisted of PBMCs from the stem cell graft donor, obtained from the stem cell graft. The CDR3 protein is CASSLDIQFTTNEKLFF. The CDR3 DNA follows: TGTGCCAGCAGCCTAGACATACAGTTCACAACTAATGAAAAACTGTTTTTT.